This is a list of T cell receptor beta chains from one sample in a study of T cells in Graves' hyperthyroidism and ophthalmopathy. Using its own MiXCR run on the multiplex PCR reads, TCRdb lists one record per CDR3 protein. The table includes some 550,000 distinct CDR3 sequences, 15% to 20% detected once. Sample: blood. Every receptor here comes from a woman in her forties with Graves' ophthalmopathy. The CDR3 runs from the conserved cysteine through the conserved F or W. A D gene is named only where the DNA matches it firmly. Size is omitted from some rows. Given values are once, few, many or a class for expanded clones.

>TRBJ1-6|few|TRBD1|TRBV2
CASRPAGGSPLHF
TGTGCCAGCAGGCCAGCAGGGGGGTCACCCCTCCACTTT
>TRBJ2-5|few|TRBD2|TRBV4-1
CASSQQQRGYQETQYF
TGCGCCAGCAGCCAACAGCAGCGGGGGTACCAAGAGACCCAGTACTTC
>TRBJ2-1|.|.|TRBV7-3
CASSFRGANEQFF
TGTGCCAGCAGCTTCCGAGGCGCCAATGAGCAGTTCTTC
>TRBJ1-1|many|.|TRBV7-3
CASSSALNTEAFF
TGTGCCAGCAGCTCTGCATTGAACACTGAAGCTTTCTTT
>TRBJ2-3|few|.|TRBV15
CATSRDRAASTDTQYF
TGTGCCACCAGCAGAGATCGAGCAGCTAGCACAGATACGCAGTATTTT
>TRBJ1-4|.|.|TRBV4-1
CASSQDWPRRDEKLFF
TGCGCCAGCAGCCAAGATTGGCCGCGGCGGGATGAAAAACTGTTTTTT
>TRBJ1-5|many|.|TRBV18
CASSPPNGGEHQPQHF
TGTGCCAGCTCACCACCCAATGGAGGGGAGCATCAGCCCCAGCATTTT
>TRBJ1-4|many|.|TRBV30
CAFSQGRKLFF
TGTGCCTTTTCCCAGGGGAGGAAACTGTTTTTT
>TRBJ1-1|many|TRBD1|TRBV6-1
CASSSTNRGLNTEAFF
TGTGCCAGCAGTTCCACCAACAGGGGGTTGAACACTGAAGCTTTCTTT
>TRBJ2-5|.|.|TRBV29-1
CSVEVGDGGETQYF
TGCAGCGTTGAAGTAGGGGACGGGGGAGAGACCCAGTACTTC
>TRBJ2-1|.|.|TRBV20-1
CSARDFLLLPSSYNEQFF
TGCAGTGCTAGGGACTTCCTACTCCTACCGAGCTCCTACAATGAGCAGTTCTTC
>TRBJ1-1|many|.|TRBV7-9
CASSPGGADTEAFF
TGTGCCAGCAGTCCGGGCGGGGCGGACACTGAAGCTTTCTTT
>TRBJ2-7|many|.|TRBV11-2
CASSLANYEQYF
TGTGCCAGCAGCTTGGCTAACTACGAGCAGTACTTC
>TRBJ2-1|many|.|TRBV2
CASSEALRGNEQFF
TGTGCCAGCAGTGAAGCGCTTCGGGGGAATGAGCAGTTCTTC
>TRBJ2-3|many|TRBD2|TRBV18
CASSPPLAESDTQYF
TGTGCCAGCTCACCCCCTCTAGCGGAGTCAGATACGCAGTATTTT
>TRBJ2-1|many|.|TRBV3-1
CASSQDRRLVEQFF
TGTGCCAGCAGCCAAGATAGACGGCTGGTTGAGCAGTTCTTC
>TRBJ2-7|few|TRBD1|TRBV6-1
CASSTPTGGDYEQYF
TGTGCCAGCAGTACCCCTACAGGGGGCGACTACGAGCAGTACTTC
>TRBJ1-5|many|.|TRBV18
CASSPGDGQPQHF
TGTGCCAGCTCCCCCGGGGATGGTCAGCCCCAGCATTTT
>TRBJ2-1|many|.|TRBV20-1
CSASSNQRATGEQFF
TGCAGTGCTAGCTCGAACCAGAGGGCTACAGGAGAGCAGTTCTTC
>TRBJ1-1|.|.|TRBV10-2
CASTRGFDTEAFF
TGCGCCAGCACAAGAGGGTTCGACACTGAAGCTTTCTTT
>TRBJ2-5|many|TRBD1|TRBV6-1
CASSSSGGAGSQYF
TGTGCCAGCAGTTCTTCAGGGGGCGCGGGTTCCCAGTACTTC
>TRBJ2-7|.|.|TRBV18
CASSLRGAGPYEQYF
TGTGCCAGCTCCCTCCGGGGGGCAGGGCCCTACGAGCAGTACTTC